This T cell receptor beta chain was identified during a study of blood T cell repertoires in COVID-19. Study summary: Sites in the United States, Italy and Spain provided acute and convalescent COVID-19 samples.

The method was immunoSEQ multiplex PCR; TCRdb's version includes in-frame clones alone and lacks a portion of them. The sample gives 60,000 to 75,000 clones, roughly 86% of which show up once; 13% is in the top ten. Trimming took 5 bases from V and 3 from J, leaving 11 bases between them. Germline CDR1 and CDR2: SGHAT and FQNNGV. The CDR3 spans 14 residues. This sequence was found in a woman aged 55-70 years with acute or convalescent COVID-19. The rearrangement uses TRBV11-2 and TRBJ2-1, with unresolved D. Sequencing was done on a sample of peripheral blood. The CDR3 here is CASSPLTGYNEQFF. For the CDR3, the DNA is TGTGCCAGCAGCCCCCTAACGGGCTACAATGAGCAGTTCTTC.